The 29 T cell receptor beta chains given below trace back to one sample, sequenced in a study of blood T cell repertoires in COVID-19. Libraries were prepared by immunoSEQ multiplex PCR; TCRdb keeps only in-frame clonotypes and omits some of them. The table records about 91,000 clones, 87% of them present only once. Sequencing was done on a sample of peripheral blood. These receptors were taken from a man aged 70-80 years with acute or convalescent COVID-19.

This clone was found once. The genes are TRBV18 and TRBJ2-6; 9 nucleotides align to TRBD1. The CDR3 is made up of 17 amino acids. CDR1 is KGHSH, CDR2 LQKENI, per germline. The junction had 5 bases not matched to a gene; V was cut back by 3 bases and J by 2 bases. CDR3: CASSPRTGEPGANVLTF. Written as DNA, the CDR3 is TGTGCCAGCTCACCTCGGACAGGGGAGCCTGGGGCCAACGTCCTGACTTTC.

This clone was seen a single time. The rearrangement joins TRBV11-2 to TRBJ2-3; 12 bases are shared with TRBD2. Germline V gene sequence: CDR1 SGHAT, CDR2 FQNNGV. V shed 0 bases and J 2 bases; nucleotides not matched to a gene: 6. The CDR3 is 18 amino acids. The CDR3 DNA sequence: TGTGCCAGCAGCTTAGAGGGGCTAGCGGGGGGGCCCACAGATACGCAGTATTTT. Translated: CASSLEGLAGGPTDTQYF.

The genes are TRBV19 and TRBJ2-5; D might be TRBD1 (8 bases). V was shortened by 10 bases and J by 7 bases, with 19 bases between the two germline ends. CDR1 LNHDA and CDR2 SQIVND come from the germline V gene (reference sequence). The CDR3 has 13 amino acids. The CDR3 DNA reads TGTGCCACCAGGGGGCGGGGGTCGGGGACCCAGTACTTC. Its translation is CATRGRGSGTQYF.

The chain couples TRBV24-1 to TRBJ2-5; 11 bases are shared with TRBD2. Germline V gene data show CDR1 as KGHDR and CDR2 as SFDVKD. The CDR3 covers 16 residues. Trimming took 4 bases from V and 5 from J; bases not matched to a gene: 8. This chain's CDR3 is CATSEGGTSGGETQYF. The CDR3 DNA is TGTGCCACCAGTGAGGGAGGGACTAGCGGTGGGGAGACCCAGTACTTC.

CDR3 amino acids: CASSQGPGADGEKLFF. The CDR3 coding sequence is TGTGCCAGCAGCCAAGGGCCAGGGGCAGATGGTGAAAAACTGTTTTTT. The chain recombines TRBV3-1 (or the pseudogene TRBV3-2) with TRBJ1-4; D possibly corresponds to TRBD1 (6 bases). This CDR3 has 16 amino acids. V dropped 1 base and J dropped 7 bases, with 16 bases sitting between them. Germline V lookup: CDR1 LGHDT, CDR2 YNNKEL (reference sequence).

The chain carries TRBV23-1 and TRBJ1-6; no reliable D call. TRBV23-1 is an open reading frame, and its role is uncertain. The CDR3 contains 15 residues. The germline V and J ends were trimmed by 5 bases and 5 bases, with 13 bases remaining between them. CDR3 DNA sequence: TGCGCCAGCAGTTCTAACAGACATCATAATTCACCCCTCCACTTT. Translated, it gives CASSSNRHHNSPLHF.

This clone has a handful of counts. The chain uses TRBV9 and TRBJ1-2, with D possibly being TRBD1 (5 bases). Looked up from germline, CDR1 is SGDLS and CDR2 is YYNGEE. Trimming removed 0 bases at V and 4 bases at J, with 10 bases between. The CDR3 sequence is 14 residues long. The CDR3 region has the DNA TGTGCCAGCAGCGTAGCACCGGGGGGCTATGGCTACACCTTC. Translated, it gives CASSVAPGGYGYTF.

The chain carries TRBV6-5 and TRBJ1-5, with D perhaps matching TRBD1 (5 bases). Germline V gene sequence: CDR1 MNHEY, CDR2 SVGAGI. V gave up 6 bases and J gave up 1 base, with 13 bases separating them. The CDR3 is made up of 15 amino acids. CDR3 DNA sequence: TGTGCCAGCAGGGGCGGGGGTAGGAGCAATCAGCCCCAGCATTTT. Protein: CASRGGGRSNQPQHF.

The J gene is TRBJ1-1, the V gene TRBV28; D unclear. Between the trimmed V and J ends, which lost 5 bases and 2 bases, there was a span of 18 bases. The CDR3 length is 16 residues. Germline CDR1 and CDR2: MDHEN and SYDVKM. CDR3 protein: CASSRTSPGRNTEAFF. Here the CDR3 DNA reads TGTGCCAGCAGTCGCACTTCGCCAGGCAGAAACACTGAAGCTTTCTTT.

The rearrangement links TRBV5-1 to TRBJ2-3; 7 positions agree with TRBD2. From germline, CDR1 is SGHRS and CDR2 YFSETQ. This CDR3 is 16 amino acids long. V was pared by 4 bases and J by 3 bases, with 11 bases of the junction left unmatched. Here the CDR3 DNA reads TGCGCCAGCAGCAATCGACTAGCCGGAAAAACAGATACGCAGTATTTT. It yields the protein CASSNRLAGKTDTQYF.

The rearrangement links TRBV28 to TRBJ2-7; no firm D call. The germline V gene has CDR1 MDHEN and CDR2 SYDVKM. The CDR3 has 18 residues. Trimming cost V 4 bases and J 2 bases, with 24 bases left between them. CDR3 region: CASSWPVASQVAPYEQYF. CDR3 in DNA: TGTGCCAGCAGTTGGCCTGTCGCTTCCCAGGTCGCCCCCTACGAGCAGTACTTC.

V gene TRBV19 combines with J gene TRBJ1-4; D might be TRBD1 (6 bases). The CDR3 totals 16 residues. Trimming left V 6 bases short and J 8 bases short, with 22 bases between. The V gene's germline CDR1 is LNHDA and CDR2 SQIVND (reference sequence). The CDR3 loop reads CASREHSNRVGEKLFF. The CDR3 DNA is TGTGCCAGTAGAGAACACTCAAACAGGGTGGGCGAAAAACTGTTTTTT.

This chain uses TRBV12-3 or TRBV12-4 with TRBJ2-5; D gene uncertain. V lost 0 bases, J lost 4 bases, and 6 bases lay in between. The CDR3 length is 13 residues. This chain's CDR3 is CASSLAYRETQYF. CDR3 coding DNA: TGTGCCAGCAGTTTAGCGTATAGAGAGACCCAGTACTTC.

The J gene is TRBJ2-7, the V gene TRBV5-5; 10 bases map to TRBD1. This CDR3 spans 15 amino acids. J gave up 6 bases and V 4 bases, and 10 bases lay outside the gene matches. Germline V lookup: CDR1 SGHKS, CDR2 YYEKEE (reference sequence). The DNA of the CDR3 is TGTGCCAGCAGCGACACCGGGACAGGGGTTTCCGAGCAGTACGTC. This encodes CASSDTGTGVSEQYV.

This chain links TRBV5-6 with TRBJ1-4; D unresolved. The CDR3 consists of 14 residues. Germline V gives CDR1 SGHDT, CDR2 YYEEEE. Between the trimmed V and J ends, which lost 2 bases and 5 bases, there was a span of 10 bases. The CDR3 loop reads CASSLYRRNEKLFF. The CDR3 nucleotides are TGTGCCAGCAGCTTATACCGGAGAAATGAAAAACTGTTTTTT.

DNA for the CDR3: TGTGCCAGTAGTTCCCTAGCGGGGGGGCCTTCCGGGGAGCTGTTTTTT. Residues: CASSSLAGGPSGELFF. This chain joins TRBV19 and TRBJ2-2; 12 nucleotides line up with TRBD2. Trimming took 5 bases from V and 6 from J; bases not matched to a gene: 7. This CDR3 has 16 residues. Germline V CDR1 and CDR2: LNHDA, SQIVND (reference sequence).

The V and J genes are TRBV20-1 and TRBJ2-3; D not certain. Deletions cut 6 bases from V and 3 bases from J, with 7 bases between. Germline CDR1 DFQATT, CDR2 SNEGSKA (reference sequence). The CDR3 contains 11 residues. The CDR3 DNA reads TGCAGTGCGGGCTGGACAGATACGCAGTATTTT. This sequence encodes CSAGWTDTQYF.

This chain joins TRBV5-1 and TRBJ2-3, with 7 bases identical to TRBD1. Germline loops: CDR1 SGHRS, CDR2 YFSETQ. This CDR3 contains 16 residues. After removal of 3 bases from V and 0 bases from J, the junction contained 7 bases not matched to a gene. DNA for the CDR3: TGCGCCAGCAGCTCACAGGGGAGTTTTAGCACAGATACGCAGTATTTT. Translation: CASSSQGSFSTDTQYF.

The gene calls are TRBV2 and TRBJ1-5; TRBD1 is a possible D gene (6 bases). Per the germline V gene, CDR1 is SNHLY and CDR2 is FYNNEI. The CDR3 sequence is 13 residues long. V dropped 8 bases and J dropped 4 bases, with 12 bases sitting between them. The CDR3 region has the DNA TGTGCCAGCCAACAGGGAGGGAATCAGCCCCAGCATTTT. It yields the protein CASQQGGNQPQHF.

This clone was seen once. V gene TRBV6-5 combines with J gene TRBJ1-6; tentatively, D is TRBD1 (6 bases). CDR1 is MNHEY, CDR2 SVGAGI, per germline. Trimming pared 5 bases from V and 9 bases from J, leaving 17 bases between. This CDR3 is built from 15 residues. The CDR3 is CASSPALTGFSPLHF. The CDR3 DNA sequence: TGTGCCAGCAGTCCAGCCTTAACAGGGTTTTCACCCCTCCACTTT.

This chain joins TRBV6-5 and TRBJ2-7, with a weak D call TRBD1 (5 bases). Germline lookup yields CDR1 MNHEY and CDR2 SVGAGI. Trimming left V 9 bases short and J 10 bases short, with 22 bases between. The CDR3 loop spans 13 amino acids. The CDR3, as DNA: TGTGCCAGGTCAGGGTACGTTGGCTACTTCCAGTACGTC. Its protein is CARSGYVGYFQYV.

This chain uses TRBV27 with TRBJ1-3; TRBD1 is a possible D gene (5 bases). The CDR3 loop spans 17 amino acids. The V end lost 2 bases, the J end lost 4 bases, and 18 bases lay between the germline ends. The germline V gene has CDR1 MNHEY and CDR2 SMNVEV (reference sequence). The CDR3 nucleotides read TGTGCCAGCAGTTTAGGCTTGCCAGGGAAAAAAGGAAACACCATATATTTT. Translating it yields CASSLGLPGKKGNTIYF.

The rearrangement uses TRBV6-2 or TRBV6-3 and TRBJ1-6; 10 nucleotides line up with TRBD1. The junction had 10 bases not matched to a gene; V was cut back by 2 bases and J by 0 bases. CDR1 is MNHEY, CDR2 SVGEGT, per germline. The CDR3 loop spans 20 amino acids. CDR3 sequence: CASSYETGTGESSYNSPLHF. In DNA, the CDR3 is TGTGCCAGCAGTTACGAAACCGGGACAGGGGAAAGCTCCTATAATTCACCCCTCCACTTT.

The chain couples TRBV19 to TRBJ2-1; 8 bases fit TRBD2. Trimming cost V 5 bases and J 3 bases; bases outside gene matches: 9. The CDR3 contains 16 residues. Germline lookup yields CDR1 LNHDA and CDR2 SQIVND (reference sequence). CDR3 amino acids: CASSPGSGGNYNEQFF. CDR3 bases: TGTGCCAGTAGTCCCGGAAGCGGGGGCAACTACAATGAGCAGTTCTTC.

This clone was seen only a few times. This chain joins TRBV7-2 and TRBJ1-6; D gene ambiguous. Trimming pared 5 bases from V and 8 bases from J, leaving 13 bases between. The CDR3 has 14 amino acids. Germline CDR1 and CDR2: SGHTA and FQGNSA. The CDR3 loop is CASSPGLQDSPLHF. Here the CDR3 DNA reads TGTGCCAGCAGCCCCGGTCTTCAGGATTCACCCCTCCACTTT.

This chain joins TRBV7-8 and TRBJ1-5; D is unclear. V lost 5 bases to trimming and J lost 6 bases, with 14 bases between them. Germline-derived CDR1 and CDR2 are SGHVS and FQNEAQ. The CDR3 extends over 14 amino acids. DNA for the CDR3: TGTGCCAGCAGCGTCGGGAGGGCCCCTCAGCCCCAGCATTTT. Amino acids: CASSVGRAPQPQHF.

The V call is TRBV5-1, the J call TRBJ1-4; possibly TRBD1 for D (5 bases). CDR1 SGHRS and CDR2 YFSETQ come from the germline V gene. Trimming took off 0 bases at V and 6 bases at J, with 15 bases between the two ends. The CDR3 length is 16 residues. The CDR3 region is CASSLGGRVSDEKLFF. The CDR3 nucleotides read TGCGCCAGCAGCTTGGGTGGCAGGGTTTCCGATGAAAAACTGTTTTTT.

J is TRBJ1-5 and V is TRBV3-1 (or the pseudogene TRBV3-2); D not resolved. Germline V gene lookup returns CDR1 LGHDT and CDR2 YNNKEL (reference sequence). This CDR3 has 13 residues. With 0 bases removed from V and 6 bases from J, the gap between germline ends came to 6 bases. The CDR3 spells CASSQDLFQPQHF. The CDR3 nucleotides are TGTGCCAGCAGCCAAGATTTATTTCAGCCCCAGCATTTT.

The chain carries TRBV2 and TRBJ1-1; 11 nucleotides match TRBD1. This CDR3 has 14 amino acids. V trimming: 2 bases; J trimming: 11 bases; junction bases outside the gene matches: 7. Germline CDR1 reads SNHLY; CDR2 reads FYNNEI. CDR3 loop: CASSESLGTGGAFF. For the CDR3, the DNA is TGTGCCAGCAGTGAATCGCTGGGGACAGGGGGGGCTTTCTTT.